The present T cell receptor beta chain was sequenced within a study of T-cell memory formation after mild COVID-19. TCRdb reprocessed the 5' RACE reads with MiXCR, giving one entry per CDR3 protein. The sample records about 410,000 distinct CDR3 sequences, more than 20% being singletons. The sequence derives from an adult woman who had mild COVID-19 (a few samples of this study predate the infection). Cell type and time point are not known. Sample: PBMCs or a T cell subset sorted from them (not recorded which).

The CDR3 loop reads CASSQGGPKEQFF. The CDR3 DNA reads TGTGCCAGCAGCCAGGGGGGGCCGAAGGAGCAGTTCTTC. The J gene is TRBJ2-1, the V gene TRBV9, with D possibly being TRBD1 or TRBD2 (7 bases each). This CDR3 spans 13 amino acids. Germline V CDR1 and CDR2: SGDLS, YYNGEE. Trimming took 4 bases from V and 10 from J, leaving 15 bases between them.